This is a list of T cell receptor beta chains from one sample in a study of blood T cell repertoires in COVID-19. This table comes from immunoSEQ multiplex PCR, and its TCRdb copy is limited to in-frame clones, with some not included. This table holds about 220,000 clones, around four fifths found once. Sequencing was performed on PBMCs or T cells enriched from blood (not recorded which). The receptors stem from a woman in her forties or fifties who had been exposed to COVID-19. The CDR3 runs from the conserved cysteine through the conserved F or W. A D gene is named only where the DNA matches it firmly. Size is omitted from some rows. Given values are once, few, many or a class for expanded clones.

V: TRBV29-1; D: NA; J: TRBJ1-2; size: NA; DNA: TGCAGCGTTGGCGGCGCCGATGGCTACACCTTC; CDR3: CSVGGADGYTF
V: TRBV18; D: NA; J: TRBJ1-5; size: NA; DNA: TGTGCCAGCTCACCCCAGGGGAATAATCAGCCCCAGCATTTT; CDR3: CASSPQGNNQPQHF
V: TRBV7-2; D: NA; J: TRBJ2-3; size: few; DNA: TGTGCCAGCAGCTTACTCACAGGGATGACAGATACGCAGTATTTT; CDR3: CASSLLTGMTDTQYF
V: TRBV30; D: NA; J: TRBJ1-3; size: NA; DNA: TGTGCCTGGAGAACGGGAGGGAGAAACACCATATATTTT; CDR3: CAWRTGGRNTIYF
V: TRBV19; D: NA; J: TRBJ2-7; size: few; DNA: TGTGCCAGTAGTCGTATCCCGGAGAGGTCCAACGAGCAGTACTTC; CDR3: CASSRIPERSNEQYF
V: TRBV9; D: NA; J: TRBJ1-1; size: NA; DNA: TGTGCCAGCAGCCCTCAGGGCAGAGAAGCTTTCTTT; CDR3: CASSPQGREAFF
V: TRBV6-1; D: NA; J: TRBJ1-5; size: few; DNA: TGTGCCAGCAGTGAATGGGAGGGGATTCAGCCCCAGCATTTT; CDR3: CASSEWEGIQPQHF
V: TRBV5-1; D: NA; J: TRBJ1-1; size: NA; DNA: TGCGCCAGCAGCTTTGGTGCCTCACAGGGGAACACTGAAGCTTTCTTT; CDR3: CASSFGASQGNTEAFF
V: TRBV27; D: TRBD2; J: TRBJ2-1; size: NA; DNA: TGTGCCAGCAGTTTGGACCTAGCGGGGGGTCGGTTCTTC; CDR3: CASSLDLAGGRFF
V: TRBV28; D: TRBD1; J: TRBJ1-4; size: NA; DNA: TGTGCCAGCAGTATAACAGGGGGCTATGAAAAACTGTTTTTT; CDR3: CASSITGGYEKLFF
V: TRBV11-2; D: TRBD1; J: TRBJ1-5; size: NA; DNA: TGTGCCAGCAGCTGGGACAGGGGAAGCAATCAGCCCCAGCATTTT; CDR3: CASSWDRGSNQPQHF
V: TRBV15; D: TRBD1; J: TRBJ1-2; size: once; DNA: TGTGCCACCAGCAGAGGCTCCGGGACAGGGGTTGGCTACACCTTC; CDR3: CATSRGSGTGVGYTF
V: TRBV6-2/TRBV6-3; D: NA; J: TRBJ1-5; size: NA; DNA: TGTGCCAGCAGTTATAGGTCCAGGCCGCTCCTCAATCAGCCCCAGCATTTT; CDR3: CASSYRSRPLLNQPQHF
V: TRBV19; D: NA; J: TRBJ2-1; size: NA; DNA: TGTGCCAGTAGTCTCAGGGAAAGTGTCAATGAGCAGTTCTTC; CDR3: CASSLRESVNEQFF
V: TRBV25-1; D: NA; J: TRBJ2-5; size: NA; DNA: TGTGCCAGCAGTGTGGCAGAAGAGACCCAGTACTTC; CDR3: CASSVAEETQYF
V: TRBV5-4; D: TRBD1; J: TRBJ1-2; size: few; DNA: TGTGCCAGCAGCTTGACAGGGGACTATGGCTACACCTTC; CDR3: CASSLTGDYGYTF
V: TRBV4-2; D: NA; J: TRBJ1-1; size: NA; DNA: TGTGCCAGCAGCCAAGGTAACAGGGTATGGAACACTGAAGCTTTCTTT; CDR3: CASSQGNRVWNTEAFF
V: TRBV15; D: NA; J: TRBJ1-4; size: NA; DNA: TGTGCCACCAGCAAAGGGGTCACTAATGAAAAACTGTTTTTT; CDR3: CATSKGVTNEKLFF
V: TRBV12-3/TRBV12-4; D: NA; J: TRBJ2-1; size: once; DNA: TGTGCCAGCAGTTTAATGAGGAACAATGAGCAGTTCTTC; CDR3: CASSLMRNNEQFF
V: TRBV13; D: TRBD2; J: TRBJ2-1; size: NA; DNA: TGTGCCAGCAGTCCTACAGGACTAGCGGGGTTTAATGAGCAGTTCTTC; CDR3: CASSPTGLAGFNEQFF
V: TRBV29-1; D: TRBD1; J: TRBJ1-2; size: NA; DNA: TGCAGCGTTGGGGGCCCTACAGGGGACTATGGCTACACCTTC; CDR3: CSVGGPTGDYGYTF
V: TRBV30; D: TRBD1; J: TRBJ1-5; size: NA; DNA: TGTGCCTGGAGTGACAGAACCGGGACAGGTGATTTACGGCCCCAGCATTTT; CDR3: CAWSDRTGTGDLRPQHF
V: TRBV12-5; D: TRBD1; J: TRBJ1-3; size: NA; DNA: TGTGCTAGTGGTTTGCCCGGGACAGTCCCTGGAAACACCATATATTTT; CDR3: CASGLPGTVPGNTIYF
V: TRBV5-4; D: TRBD2; J: TRBJ2-7; size: NA; DNA: TGTGCCAGCAGCTCCGATAAAGCCGCTAGCGGGGGTCGGTACGAGCAGTACTTC; CDR3: CASSSDKAASGGRYEQYF
V: TRBV3-1/TRBV3-2; D: NA; J: TRBJ1-2; size: NA; DNA: TGTGCCAGCAGCACCGAAGTATGCGATGGCTACACCTTC; CDR3: CASSTEVCDGYTF
V: TRBV29-1; D: TRBD1; J: TRBJ1-2; size: NA; DNA: TGCAGCGTGACGACAGGGGATTATGGCTACACCTTC; CDR3: CSVTTGDYGYTF
V: TRBV6-5; D: NA; J: TRBJ1-2; size: NA; DNA: TGTGCCAGCCGCCGAGACAGCTATGGCTACACCTTC; CDR3: CASRRDSYGYTF
V: TRBV9; D: TRBD2; J: TRBJ2-2; size: NA; DNA: TGTGCCAGCACACTAGCGGGGGGACCCGGGGAGCTGTTTTTT; CDR3: CASTLAGGPGELFF
V: TRBV28; D: NA; J: TRBJ1-1; size: NA; DNA: TGTGCCAGCAGTTTCCCGGTGCAGAACACTGAAGCTTTCTTT; CDR3: CASSFPVQNTEAFF
V: TRBV3-1/TRBV3-2; D: TRBD2; J: TRBJ2-4; size: NA; DNA: TGTGCCAGCAGCCAAGAAGCGGGGGAGCCCAAAAACATTCAGTACTTC; CDR3: CASSQEAGEPKNIQYF
V: TRBV11-2; D: TRBD1; J: TRBJ1-2; size: NA; DNA: TGTGCCAGCAGCTTGTATACAGGGGGGGGAGGCTACACCTTC; CDR3: CASSLYTGGGGYTF
V: TRBV19; D: NA; J: TRBJ1-3; size: NA; DNA: TGTGCCACCTCACTAAGGACGGGGAGCTCTGGAAACACCATATATTTT; CDR3: CATSLRTGSSGNTIYF
V: TRBV5-1; D: NA; J: TRBJ1-1; size: NA; DNA: TGCGCCAGCAGCTTGGTTCGCGCCATGAACACTGAAGCTTTCTTT; CDR3: CASSLVRAMNTEAFF
V: TRBV5-5; D: TRBD2; J: TRBJ2-7; size: NA; DNA: TGTGCCAGCGATAGCGGGGAGGGATCCTACGAGCAGTACTTC; CDR3: CASDSGEGSYEQYF
V: TRBV9; D: TRBD2; J: TRBJ2-3; size: NA; DNA: TGTGCCAGCAGCGCCCGGACTAGCGGGGGGGCAGATACGCAGTATTTT; CDR3: CASSARTSGGADTQYF
V: TRBV5-6; D: TRBD1; J: TRBJ1-4; size: NA; DNA: TGTGCCAGCAGCGTTGACAGGGTAAAAGAAAAACTGTTTTTT; CDR3: CASSVDRVKEKLFF
V: TRBV29-1; D: NA; J: TRBJ2-1; size: NA; DNA: TGCAGCGTTGAAGGAACCCCTCTAGAGGACAATGAGCAGTTCTTC; CDR3: CSVEGTPLEDNEQFF
V: TRBV5-4; D: NA; J: TRBJ1-2; size: many; DNA: TGTGCCAGCAGCTCTCTCACGGCGGGTGCACATGGGAACTATGGCTACACCTTC; CDR3: CASSSLTAGAHGNYGYTF
V: TRBV10-1; D: NA; J: TRBJ1-2; size: NA; DNA: TGCGCCAGCAGTCAATCCGATTGGGCAGGGTCCGACTATGGCTACACCTTC; CDR3: CASSQSDWAGSDYGYTF
V: TRBV6-5; D: NA; J: TRBJ1-6; size: once; DNA: TGTGCCAGCAGTTCGGGGTTCCTTCCTAATTCACCCCTCCACTTT; CDR3: CASSSGFLPNSPLHF
V: TRBV9; D: NA; J: TRBJ1-2; size: NA; DNA: TGTGCCAGCAGCTCCCTAAGGGAGGGCCCCTTCTATGGCTACACCTTC; CDR3: CASSSLREGPFYGYTF